This entry features one T cell receptor beta chain sequence. No antigen is known for it. No base qualities exist here, and no much larger clone lies one base off it. These data come from a study of T cell responses to AZD1222 COVID-19 vaccine (dated by TCRdb to the early 2020s). About the study as a whole: AZD1222 recipients with second doses at about 4 weeks or about 12 weeks were pooled, because spike-specific TCR depth and breadth did not differ between schedules. TCR sequencing was performed for approximately 240 trial participants, of whom about 200 were given two doses of AZD1222 and 26 were given two doses of MenACWY control vaccine. Enrollment into the trials was organized by age into subgroups of 18-55, 56-69 and 70-plus years, and those subgroups contained roughly 140, 27 and 60 TCR-sequenced participants, respectively. What the authors observed across the whole study: The 56-69-year group was small, and its depth increase did not reach significance, likely because of low power. Vaccine-associated CD4 TCRs spanned the whole spike protein, with dominant responses in regions 160-218 and 743-854. Conclusions about previously exposed vaccinees are limited, since just a handful of AZD1222 recipients were seropositive for SARS-CoV-2 at baseline. Participants were mostly white British and included more females than males, and it was suggested by the authors that clonal diversity may have been underestimated. Reportedly, close to half of the unique spike-specific TCRs recognized epitopes lying outside the regions that are mutated in the B.1.351 and B.1.1.7 variants. Because no samples from the day 14 peak response were available, repertoires could be characterized only after the peak T cell response. After two AZD1222 doses, both the breadth and the depth of spike-specific TCRs were significantly higher than at day 0 and than in MenACWY recipients.

The CDR3 regions of human TCRbeta chains were subjected to immunosequencing. In the authors' own workflow: TCRs in the repertoires were matched against a reference library of SARS-CoV-2-specific TCRs that had been generated with the MIRA antigen-specificity platform. Breadth meant the fraction of unique TCRs that were SARS-CoV-2-associated, whereas depth meant the fraction of total T cells that were SARS-CoV-2-associated. Using the MIRA data, each spike-specific TCR was mapped to the spike region that the TCR reacts to and placed in a CD4 or CD8 class. Log10-transformed breadth and depth values were compared by one-way ANOVA with Sidak's multiple comparisons tests. TCRdb took this table from immuneACCESS and kept in-frame rearrangements with V and J called. Such tables lack part of the clones; where checked against another copy, unresolved V genes explain under half of the gap, and the rest is unexplained. The V and J calls and clone size are taken from that table; D and trimming were inferred from the DNA. The sample includes about 130,000 clones, with about nine tenths observed a single time. Around 7% of the sample is taken by the ten largest.

The germline V gene provides CDR1 SGHAT and CDR2 FQNNGV. From V the trimming removes 0 bases and from J it removes 4 bases, while the gene matches leave 4 bases of the junction unaccounted for. The CDR3 has 16 amino acids, counting the end cysteine and phenylalanine. The DNA shown is the 48-base CDR3, in frame from base 1. The sample's time point, from its label and the paper: baseline before first vaccination. Vaccinee samples came from UK trials COV001 and COV002, including a single-blind randomized controlled phase 2/3 trial of AZD1222 (ChAdOx1 nCoV-19) in healthy adults. For TCRbeta chain sequencing, PBMC samples were collected from trial participants at day 0 and at day 28 after the second dose.

The source of this sequence is an adult in good health. Recombination joined TRBV11-2 with TRBJ2-3; TRBD2 aligns with 10 central bases. The sample consisted of peripheral blood, taken on day 0 of AZD1222 vaccination. The nucleotide sequence is TGTGCCAGCAGCTTAGATCTAGCGGGGGTGGCAGATACGCAGTATTTT. Its protein product is CASSLDLAGVADTQYF.